This T cell receptor (beta chain) is from a study of blood T cell repertoires in COVID-19. Participants were aged roughly 18 to 100 years from approximately 25 US areas. Germline V gene data show CDR1 as LNHDA and CDR2 as SQIVND (reference sequence). This CDR3 has 13 amino acids. The V and J ends lost 5 bases and 3 bases, in that order; junction bases with no gene match: 3. Sequencing used immunoSEQ multiplex PCR; TCRdb keeps in-frame clones, though not all of them. The table lists 360,000 or so clones, under 85% of them singletons. This chain joins TRBV19 and TRBJ1-2; 7 positions agree with TRBD1. This TCR was recovered from a woman between 45 and 60 years old who had recovered from COVID-19. The sequenced sample was PBMCs or T cells enriched from blood (not recorded which). The DNA for the CDR3 is TGTGCCAGTAGTCTCGGGACAGACTATGGCTACACCTTC. Encoded protein: CASSLGTDYGYTF.